This T cell receptor beta chain is drawn from a study of blood T cell repertoires in COVID-19 (dated by TCRdb to 2019 to 2021). In terms of the full investigation: Collaborator samples came from the United States, Italy and Spain and covered acute and convalescent phases of COVID-19. The prospective study material was composed of cDNA or gDNA derived from T cells, B-cell-depleted T cells, or PBMCs. The dataset comprised deeply sampled blood TCRbeta repertoires from subjects exposed to, actively infected with, or recovered from COVID-19. A freely available public database, intended as a resource for researchers studying the immune response to SARS-CoV-2, is where the repertoires were released. Samples were obtained from the ongoing ImmuneRACE study (first 160 participants) and from over 1,000 subjects provided by 6 global collaborators. Sample metadata almost always included a de-identified subject ID, COVID-19 status, age in years and sex. Where HLA class I and class II types were available, the types were taken from metadata supplied by the sample provider, not from assay-based typing.

Only one count was recorded for this clone. Which antigen it targets is not known. No base quality values were provided; no much bigger clone lies one nucleotide off. Points the paper makes about the study in general: The quantity of clinical and demographic metadata differed by source and by participant and was supplied without curation.

The junction shows trimming of 6 bases on V and 1 base on J, plus 15 bases between the germline ends. The CDR3, cysteine through phenylalanine, is 16 amino acids long. Just CDR3 DNA is preserved here, 48 bases in frame from base 1. For CDR1 and CDR2, the germline V gene lists KGHDR and SFDVKD. The immunoSEQ Assay, a bias-controlled multiplex PCR, was used to amplify TCRbeta CDR3 regions from genomic DNA. On the study's bioinformatics: Nucleated cell counts per sample were estimated from amplification of reference gene primers within the assay. Sequence reads were collapsed and filtered to measure the absolute abundance of every unique TCRbeta CDR3 rearrangement. Productive Simpson clonality was computed per sample as the square root of Simpson's diversity index over productive rearrangements. The table comes from immuneACCESS by way of TCRdb, which keeps in-frame sequences with V and J called. Part of the clones is missing from these tables; in studies checked, under half for an unresolved V gene and the rest for unknown reasons. V and J calls and clone size are those listed in that table; D and trimming were worked out from the DNA. This sample is represented by 220,000 or so clones; roughly four fifths of them were singletons. The top ten clonotypes cover 1.3% of the sample.

Participants in the prospective study were enrolled through a virtual design, were aged about 18 to 100 years, and lived in roughly 26 United States geographic areas. In the prospective study, participants were assigned to cohorts based on the clinical history participants reported in a screening survey and a study questionnaire. Mobile phlebotomists in the prospective study collected whole blood, serum and a nasopharyngeal or oropharyngeal swab from every participant. Additional blood draws and questionnaires over an approximately two-month period could optionally be provided by prospective study participants. Blood samples from the prospective study were shipped frozen or at room temperature prior to DNA extraction.

This TCR was sampled from a woman in her forties with acute COVID-19. Sequenced material: PBMCs or T cells enriched from blood (not recorded which). This chain is built from TRBV24-1 and TRBJ2-4; the D gene is unclear. The CDR3 protein sequence reads: CATSPSDFGAKNIQYF. The DNA sequence reads TGTGCCACCAGTCCTAGTGACTTTGGCGCCAAAAACATTCAGTACTTC.